This record concerns one TCR beta chain sequence. Its specificity is not known. These data are taken from a study of cytomegalovirus exposure and HLA in healthy donors. Broader study findings: In vitro work confirmed that a few CMV-associated chains recognize CMV antigens.

The CDR3 has 16 residues. V lost 4 bases and J lost 1, with 18 bases in between. Germline V gives CDR1 SGHRS, CDR2 YFSETQ. The PCR contained 60 Vbeta and 13 Jbeta primers. The table came from immunoSEQ multiplex PCR; TCRdb's copy has only in-frame clones and leaves some out. The sample carries approximately 160,000 clones, around 75% recorded once. The rearrangement links TRBV5-1 to TRBJ2-7, with D perhaps matching TRBD1 (5 bases). Sequencing used PBMCs. This TCR derives from a male donor in good health and CMV-seronegative. The CDR3 DNA sequence: TGCGCCAGCAGCCCACTAACAGGTCCAGGGTCCTACGAGCAGTACTTC. It yields the protein CASSPLTGPGSYEQYF.